The 5 T cell receptor beta chains below were found in one sample sequenced in a study of OX40 agonist ivuxolimab in advanced cancers. Assay: immunoSEQ multiplex PCR; the TCRdb copy retains only in-frame clones and omits some. The data show tens of thousands of clones, around 90% seen once. The input for sequencing was CD4+ or CD8+ T cells sorted from blood, taken in a trial of the OX40 agonist ivuxolimab. The source of these receptors is an adult with an advanced solid tumor such as melanoma, head and neck, liver or kidney cancer.

V gene TRBV19 combines with J gene TRBJ2-3; D gene uncertain. There are 13 residues in the CDR3. The germline V and J ends were trimmed by 8 bases and 5 bases, with 14 bases remaining between them. Germline CDR1 is LNHDA and CDR2 is SQIVND (reference sequence). This CDR3 reads CASSVMLRDTQYF. In nucleotides, the CDR3 is TGTGCCAGTTCCGTCATGTTGCGAGATACGCAGTATTTT.

This rearrangement joins TRBV2 to TRBJ2-2; either TRBD1 or TRBD2 may fit D (5 bases each). From germline, CDR1 is SNHLY and CDR2 FYNNEI. This CDR3 is 16 amino acids long. V was cut by 7 bases and J by 6 bases, with 21 bases left in between. This CDR3 reads CASMAPPAVGAGELFF. Written as DNA, the CDR3 is TGTGCCAGCATGGCCCCACCCGCTGTGGGGGCCGGGGAGCTGTTTTTT.

The chain is built from TRBV4-3 and TRBJ2-2, with D unresolved. CDR1 is LGHNA, CDR2 YSLEER, per germline. V was trimmed by 0 bases and J by 7 bases, leaving 15 bases between them. The CDR3 contains 16 residues. CDR3 amino acids: CASSQDRLKFGGELFF. In DNA form, the CDR3 reads TGCGCCAGCAGCCAAGACCGACTCAAGTTCGGCGGGGAGCTGTTTTTT.

The J gene is TRBJ1-1, the V gene TRBV11-3; the D is unclear. Germline values: CDR1 SGHNT, CDR2 YENEEA. This CDR3 spans 13 amino acids. V was shortened by 0 bases and J by 6 bases, with 8 bases between the two germline ends. CDR3 region: CASSLDPGSEAFF. DNA for the CDR3: TGTGCCAGCAGCTTAGACCCGGGGTCTGAAGCTTTCTTT.

This sequence joins TRBV7-9 and TRBJ2-1, with 9 bases lining up with TRBD2. The V segment lost 4 bases and the J segment 4 bases; nucleotides outside the gene matches: 5. CDR1 and CDR2 (germline): SEHNR, FQNEAQ (reference sequence). The CDR3 is made up of 15 amino acids. The DNA of the CDR3 is TGTGCCAGCAGCTCTATAGCGGGAGCTTACAATGAGCAGTTCTTC. This encodes CASSSIAGAYNEQFF.